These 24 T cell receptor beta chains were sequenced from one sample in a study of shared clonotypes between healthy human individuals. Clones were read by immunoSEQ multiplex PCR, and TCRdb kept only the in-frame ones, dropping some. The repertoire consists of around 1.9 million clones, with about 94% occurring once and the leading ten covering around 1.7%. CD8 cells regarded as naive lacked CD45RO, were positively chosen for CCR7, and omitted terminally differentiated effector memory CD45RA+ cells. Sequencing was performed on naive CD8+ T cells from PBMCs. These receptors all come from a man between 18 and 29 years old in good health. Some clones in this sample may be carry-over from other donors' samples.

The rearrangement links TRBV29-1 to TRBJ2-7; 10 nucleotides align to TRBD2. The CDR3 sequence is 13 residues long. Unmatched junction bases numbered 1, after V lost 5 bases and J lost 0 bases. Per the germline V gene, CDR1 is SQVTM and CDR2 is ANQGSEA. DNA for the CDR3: TGCAGCGTTAAGCGGGAGGGCTCCTACGAGCAGTACTTC. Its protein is CSVKREGSYEQYF.

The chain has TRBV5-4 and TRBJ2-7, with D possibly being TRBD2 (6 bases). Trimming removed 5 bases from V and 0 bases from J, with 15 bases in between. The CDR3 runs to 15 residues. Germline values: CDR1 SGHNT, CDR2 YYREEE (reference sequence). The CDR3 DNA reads TGTGCCAGCAGTCATCATGGAGGGAGCTCCTACGAGCAGTACTTC. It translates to CASSHHGGSSYEQYF.

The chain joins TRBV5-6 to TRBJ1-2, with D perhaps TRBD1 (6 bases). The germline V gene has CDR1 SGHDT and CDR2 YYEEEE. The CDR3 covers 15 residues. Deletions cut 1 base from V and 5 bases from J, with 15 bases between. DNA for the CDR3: TGTGCCAGCAGCTTGTCCGGGGGGCTAGTATATGGCTACACCTTC. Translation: CASSLSGGLVYGYTF. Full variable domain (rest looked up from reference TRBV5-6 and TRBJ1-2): DAGVTQSPTHLIKTRGQQVTLRCSPKSGHDTVSWYQQALGQGPQFIFQYYEEEERQRGNFPDRFSGHQFPNYSSELNVNALLLGDSALYLCASSLSGGLVYGYTFGSGTRLTVV.

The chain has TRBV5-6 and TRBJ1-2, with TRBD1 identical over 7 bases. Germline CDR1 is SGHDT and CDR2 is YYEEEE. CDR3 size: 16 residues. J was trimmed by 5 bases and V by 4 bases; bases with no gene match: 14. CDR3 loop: CASSLLSGTDSYGYTF. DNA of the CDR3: TGTGCCAGCAGCCTATTGTCCGGGACAGACTCTTATGGCTACACCTTC.

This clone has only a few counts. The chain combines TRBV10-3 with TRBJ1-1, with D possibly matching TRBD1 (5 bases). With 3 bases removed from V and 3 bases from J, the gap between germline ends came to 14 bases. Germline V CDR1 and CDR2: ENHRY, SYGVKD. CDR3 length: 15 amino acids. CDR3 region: CAISEVRQRDTEAFF. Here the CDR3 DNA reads TGTGCCATCAGTGAAGTGCGACAGAGGGACACTGAAGCTTTCTTT.

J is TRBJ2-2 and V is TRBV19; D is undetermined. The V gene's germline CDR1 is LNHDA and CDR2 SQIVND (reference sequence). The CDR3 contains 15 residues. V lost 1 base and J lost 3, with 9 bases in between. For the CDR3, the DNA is TGTGCCAGTAGTATAGTGGAGTTCCACACCGGGGAGCTGTTTTTT. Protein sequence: CASSIVEFHTGELFF.

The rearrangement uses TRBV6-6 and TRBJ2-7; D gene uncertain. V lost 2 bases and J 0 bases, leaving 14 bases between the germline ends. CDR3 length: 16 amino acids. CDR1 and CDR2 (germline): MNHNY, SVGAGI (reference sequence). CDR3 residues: CASSYPPATHSYEQYF. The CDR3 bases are TGTGCCAGCAGTTACCCCCCGGCTACACACTCCTACGAGCAGTACTTC.

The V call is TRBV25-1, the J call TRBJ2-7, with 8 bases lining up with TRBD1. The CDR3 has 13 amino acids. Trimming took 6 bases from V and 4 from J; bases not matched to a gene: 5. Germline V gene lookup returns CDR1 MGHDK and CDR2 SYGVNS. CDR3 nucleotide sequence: TGTGCCAGCAGGGCAGGGGGCGCTTACGAGCAGTACTTC. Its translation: CASRAGGAYEQYF.

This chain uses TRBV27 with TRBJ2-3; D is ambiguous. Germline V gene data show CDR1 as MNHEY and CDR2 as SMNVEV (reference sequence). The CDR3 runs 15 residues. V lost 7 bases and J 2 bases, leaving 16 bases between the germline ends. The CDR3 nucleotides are TGTGCCAGCACCCGAAAGGAACTAATCACAGATACGCAGTATTTT. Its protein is CASTRKELITDTQYF.

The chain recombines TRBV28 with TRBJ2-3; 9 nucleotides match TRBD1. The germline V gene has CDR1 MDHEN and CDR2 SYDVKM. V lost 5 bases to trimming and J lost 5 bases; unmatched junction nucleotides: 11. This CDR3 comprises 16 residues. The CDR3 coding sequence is TGTGCCAGCAGTACAACCCGGGACAGGGTTGTAGATACGCAGTATTTT. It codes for CASSTTRDRVVDTQYF.

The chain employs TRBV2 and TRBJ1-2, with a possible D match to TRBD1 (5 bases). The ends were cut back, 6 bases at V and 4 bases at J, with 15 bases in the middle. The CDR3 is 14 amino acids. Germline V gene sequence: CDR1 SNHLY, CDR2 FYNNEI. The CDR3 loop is CASRNMGLLYGYTF. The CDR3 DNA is TGTGCCAGCAGGAATATGGGACTCCTCTATGGCTACACCTTC.

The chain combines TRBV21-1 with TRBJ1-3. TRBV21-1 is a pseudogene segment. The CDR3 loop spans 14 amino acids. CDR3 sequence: CASPAHLSGNTIYF. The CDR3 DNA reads TGTGCCAGCCCAGCCCACCTCTCTGGAAACACCATATATTTT.

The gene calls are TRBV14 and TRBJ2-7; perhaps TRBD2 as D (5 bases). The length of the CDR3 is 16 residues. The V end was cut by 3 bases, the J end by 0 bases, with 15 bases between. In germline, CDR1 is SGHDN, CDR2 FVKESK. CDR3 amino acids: CASSQATTLSSYEQYF. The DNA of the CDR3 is TGTGCCAGCAGCCAGGCGACTACTTTGAGCTCCTACGAGCAGTACTTC.

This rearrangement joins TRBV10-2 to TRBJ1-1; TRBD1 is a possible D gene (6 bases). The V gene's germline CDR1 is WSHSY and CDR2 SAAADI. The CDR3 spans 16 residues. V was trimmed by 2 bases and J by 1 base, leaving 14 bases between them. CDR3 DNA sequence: TGCGCCAGCAGTGAGGTATTCGGGGGCGAGAACACTGAAGCTTTCTTT. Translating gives CASSEVFGGENTEAFF.

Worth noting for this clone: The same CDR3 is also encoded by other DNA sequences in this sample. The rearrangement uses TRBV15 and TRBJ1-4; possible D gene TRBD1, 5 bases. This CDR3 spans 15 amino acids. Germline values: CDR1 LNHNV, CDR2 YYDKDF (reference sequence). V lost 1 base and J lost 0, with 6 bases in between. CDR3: CATSRGGATNEKLFF. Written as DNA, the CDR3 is TGTGCCACCAGCAGAGGGGGGGCAACTAATGAAAAACTGTTTTTT.

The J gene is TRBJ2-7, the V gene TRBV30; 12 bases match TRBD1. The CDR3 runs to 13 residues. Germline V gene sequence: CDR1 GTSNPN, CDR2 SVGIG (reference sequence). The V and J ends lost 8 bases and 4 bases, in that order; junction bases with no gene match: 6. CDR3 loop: CATAGQGAYEQYF. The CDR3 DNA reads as TGTGCCACCGCGGGACAGGGGGCTTACGAGCAGTACTTC.

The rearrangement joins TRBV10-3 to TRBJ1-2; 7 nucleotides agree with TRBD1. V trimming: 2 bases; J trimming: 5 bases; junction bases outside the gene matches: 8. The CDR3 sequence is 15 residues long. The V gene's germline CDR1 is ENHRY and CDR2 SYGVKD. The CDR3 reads CAISEGTVALYGYTF. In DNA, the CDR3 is TGTGCCATCAGTGAGGGGACAGTGGCCCTTTATGGCTACACCTTC.

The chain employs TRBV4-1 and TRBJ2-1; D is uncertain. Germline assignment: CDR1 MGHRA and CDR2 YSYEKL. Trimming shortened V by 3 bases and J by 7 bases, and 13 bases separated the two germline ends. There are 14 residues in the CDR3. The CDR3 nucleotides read TGCGCCAGCAGCCACCATCGCCTAGGGAATGAGCAGTTCTTC. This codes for CASSHHRLGNEQFF.

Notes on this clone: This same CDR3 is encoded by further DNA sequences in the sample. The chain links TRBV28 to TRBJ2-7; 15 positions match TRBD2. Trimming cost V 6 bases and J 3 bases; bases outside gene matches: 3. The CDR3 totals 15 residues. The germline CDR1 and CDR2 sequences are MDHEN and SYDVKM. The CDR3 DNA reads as TGTGCCAGCAGAGGACTAGCGGGAGGGTTCTACGAGCAGTACTTC. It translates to CASRGLAGGFYEQYF.

CDR3 residues: CASSHNLGGNEQFF. The CDR3 DNA reads TGCGCCAGCAGCCATAATCTGGGGGGCAATGAGCAGTTCTTC. The chain couples TRBV4-3 to TRBJ2-1; possible D gene TRBD2, 6 bases. CDR1 and CDR2 (germline): LGHNA, YSLEER. The CDR3 is made up of 14 amino acids. Trimming cost V 3 bases and J 6 bases, with 12 bases left between them.

The CDR3 protein is CASSVLAPRTIHDEQYF. CDR3 in DNA: TGTGCCAGCAGTGTACTAGCGCCACGAACCATTCATGACGAGCAGTACTTC. J is TRBJ2-7 and V is TRBV27, with TRBD2 matching 7 bases. CDR3 size: 17 residues. The V gene end was trimmed by 5 bases and the J gene end by 5 bases; junction bases not matched to a gene: 18. Germline lookup yields CDR1 MNHEY and CDR2 SMNVEV (reference sequence).

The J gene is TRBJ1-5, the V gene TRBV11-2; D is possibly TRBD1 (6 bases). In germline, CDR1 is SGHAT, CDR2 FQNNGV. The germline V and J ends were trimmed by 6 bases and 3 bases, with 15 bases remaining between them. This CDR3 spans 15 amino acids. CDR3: CASREGGGPNQPQHF. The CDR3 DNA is TGTGCCAGCAGGGAGGGGGGAGGTCCCAATCAGCCCCAGCATTTT.

CDR3 sequence: CASSQDRGTASRGAFF. In DNA form, the CDR3 reads TGCGCCAGCAGCCAAGACAGAGGGACGGCTTCTCGGGGAGCTTTCTTT. This sequence joins TRBV4-1 and TRBJ1-1, with a possible D match to TRBD1 (5 bases). Germline values: CDR1 MGHRA, CDR2 YSYEKL. CDR3 size: 16 residues. The V and J ends lost 0 bases and 10 bases respectively, with 21 bases between them.

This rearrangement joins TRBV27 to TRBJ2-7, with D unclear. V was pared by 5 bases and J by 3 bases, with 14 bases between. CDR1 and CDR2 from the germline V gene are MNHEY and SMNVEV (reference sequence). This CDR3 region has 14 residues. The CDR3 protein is CASSVSSRNYEQYF. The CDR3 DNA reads TGTGCCAGCAGTGTGTCATCTCGAAACTACGAGCAGTACTTC.